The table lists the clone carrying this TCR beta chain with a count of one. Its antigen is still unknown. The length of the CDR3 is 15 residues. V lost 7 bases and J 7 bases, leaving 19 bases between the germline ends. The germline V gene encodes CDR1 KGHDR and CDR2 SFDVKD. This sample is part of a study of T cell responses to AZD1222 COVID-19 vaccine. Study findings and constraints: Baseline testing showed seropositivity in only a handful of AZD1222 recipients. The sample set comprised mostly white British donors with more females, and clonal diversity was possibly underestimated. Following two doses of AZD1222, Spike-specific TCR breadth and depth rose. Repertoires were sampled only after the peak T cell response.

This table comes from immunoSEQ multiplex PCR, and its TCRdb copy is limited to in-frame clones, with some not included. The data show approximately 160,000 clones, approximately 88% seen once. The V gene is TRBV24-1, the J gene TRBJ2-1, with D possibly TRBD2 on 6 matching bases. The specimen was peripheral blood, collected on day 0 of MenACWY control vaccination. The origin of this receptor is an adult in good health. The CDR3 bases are TGTGCCACCAGCCTCGGGCGGGGCGGCTTGAATGAGCAGTTCTTC. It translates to CATSLGRGGLNEQFF.